The TCR beta chain under discussion was sequenced for a study of T cells after somatic rescue of genetic block. Produced via immunoSEQ multiplex PCR; TCRdb's table is partial and in-frame only. The sample includes 95,000 to 120,000 clones, about nine tenths of them seen just once. With 6 bases removed from V and 0 bases from J, the gap between germline ends came to 18 bases. Germline CDR1 reads SNHLY; CDR2 reads FYNNEI. CDR3 length: 17 amino acids. V usage is TRBV2 and J usage is TRBJ1-5; D may be TRBD1 (6 bases). The specimen was peripheral blood mononuclear cells (PBMCs). The TCR comes from a woman aged 18-29 years. CDR3 loop: CASRATGTRYSNQPQHF. DNA of the CDR3: TGTGCCAGCAGGGCCACAGGGACGAGGTATAGCAATCAGCCCCAGCATTTT.